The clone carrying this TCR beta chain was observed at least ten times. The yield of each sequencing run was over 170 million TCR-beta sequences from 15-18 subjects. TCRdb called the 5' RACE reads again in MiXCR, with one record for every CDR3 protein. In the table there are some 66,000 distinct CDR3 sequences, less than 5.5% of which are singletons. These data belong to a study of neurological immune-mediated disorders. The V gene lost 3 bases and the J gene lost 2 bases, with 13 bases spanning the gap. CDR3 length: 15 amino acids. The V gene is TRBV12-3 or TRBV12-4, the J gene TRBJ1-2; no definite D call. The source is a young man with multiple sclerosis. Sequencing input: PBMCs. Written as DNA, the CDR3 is TGTGCCAGCAGTTTTGGTCTAACAGTAAACTATGGCTACACCTTC. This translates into CASSFGLTVNYGYTF.